This is a list of T cell receptor beta chains from one sample in a study of beta chain features in type 1 diabetes. Generated by immunoSEQ multiplex PCR, the TCRdb table keeps only in-frame clones and is missing some. The sample yields about 230,000 clones, 16% seen once. The sample consisted of naive CD4+ T cells from blood. These receptors originate from a man aged 25-45 years with type 1 diabetes. The CDR3 runs from the conserved cysteine through the conserved F or W.

length: 14
V: TRBV27
J: TRBJ2-3
CDR3: CASSLRRGTDTQYF

length: 16
V: TRBV9
J: TRBJ1-2
CDR3: CASSATTRPIGRGYTF

length: 15
V: TRBV29-1
J: TRBJ2-3
CDR3: CSVVAPGGGTDTQYF

length: 14
V: TRBV30
J: TRBJ2-7
CDR3: CAWSPDRSSYEQYF

length: 16
V: TRBV9
J: TRBJ2-6
CDR3: CASSTLSDAGANVLTF

length: 14
V: TRBV15
J: TRBJ2-4
CDR3: CATSIGSLGNIQYF

length: 16
V: TRBV28
J: TRBJ1-1
CDR3: CASRRGGFAVDTEAFF

length: 13
V: TRBV18
J: TRBJ2-3
CDR3: CASSPGQTDTQYF

length: 13
V: TRBV27
J: TRBJ1-4
CDR3: CASSLYQREKLFF

length: 17
V: TRBV4-2
J: TRBJ2-1
CDR3: CASSLGTSGISYNEQFF

length: 13
V: TRBV29-1
J: TRBJ2-4
CDR3: CSVEAIPRDIQYF

length: 11
V: TRBV29-1
J: TRBJ1-5
CDR3: CSVGTNQPQHF

length: 16
V: TRBV4-2
J: TRBJ1-1
CDR3: CASSQDRDSWNTEAFF

length: 16
V: TRBV7-9
J: TRBJ2-1
CDR3: CASSSAGTSGRSGQFF

length: 16
V: TRBV5-6
J: TRBJ2-1
CDR3: CASSLDRGFSYNEQFF

length: 13
V: TRBV29-1
J: TRBJ2-3
CDR3: CSVVGRAADTQYF

length: 15
V: TRBV29-1
J: TRBJ2-5
CDR3: CSVELDPLYQETQYF

length: 16
V: TRBV18
J: TRBJ2-1
CDR3: CASSEMAGLATNEQFF

length: 14
V: TRBV7-2
J: TRBJ2-7
CDR3: CASKESGTSYEQYF

length: 15
V: TRBV4-1
J: TRBJ1-2
CDR3: CASSRTVDPNYGYTF

length: 15
V: TRBV7-2
J: TRBJ2-5
CDR3: CASSFSPGHQETQYF

length: 17
V: TRBV27
J: TRBJ2-7
CDR3: CASSPNPWDRGSYEQYF

length: 15
V: TRBV4-1
J: TRBJ1-4
CDR3: CASSQAPITNEKLFF